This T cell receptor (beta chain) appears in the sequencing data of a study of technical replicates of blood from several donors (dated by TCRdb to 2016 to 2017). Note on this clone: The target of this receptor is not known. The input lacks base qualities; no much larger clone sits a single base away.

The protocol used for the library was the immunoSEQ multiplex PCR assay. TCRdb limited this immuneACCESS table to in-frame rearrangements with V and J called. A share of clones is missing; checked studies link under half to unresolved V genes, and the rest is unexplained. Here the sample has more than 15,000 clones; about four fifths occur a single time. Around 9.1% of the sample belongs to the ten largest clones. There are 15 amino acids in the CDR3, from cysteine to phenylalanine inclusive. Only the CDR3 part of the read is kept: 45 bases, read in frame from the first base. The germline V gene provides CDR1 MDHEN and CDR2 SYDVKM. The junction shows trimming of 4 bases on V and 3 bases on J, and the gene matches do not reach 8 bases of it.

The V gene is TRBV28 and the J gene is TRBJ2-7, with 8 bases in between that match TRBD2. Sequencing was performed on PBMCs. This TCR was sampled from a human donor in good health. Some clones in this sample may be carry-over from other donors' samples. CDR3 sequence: CASSSFTSGNYEQYF. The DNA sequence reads TGTGCCAGCAGTTCTTTCACTAGCGGAAACTACGAGCAGTACTTC.